This T cell receptor beta chain is drawn from a study of blood T cell repertoires in COVID-19. This CDR3 is 15 amino acids long. The germline V gene encodes CDR1 LNHDA and CDR2 SQIVND (reference sequence). V was cut by 0 bases and J by 4 bases, with 12 bases left in between. Symptom resolution, clearance, or two negative PCRs marked the recovered donors of Cohort 3. Per the authors' pipeline: For nucleated cells, counts were estimated from reference gene primer amplification. The method was immunoSEQ multiplex PCR; TCRdb's version includes in-frame clones alone and lacks a portion of them. V, J and clone size are taken as reported in that table, and D and trimming were inferred from the DNA itself. This table has tens of thousands of clones, 86% appearing once.

The rearrangement joins TRBV19 to TRBJ1-2; D is unclear. This clonotype was obtained from a woman aged 45-59 years who had recovered from COVID-19. The sample comprised PBMCs or T cells enriched from blood (not recorded which). The CDR3 loop is CASSIDVQKRYGYTF. The CDR3 nucleotides are TGTGCCAGTAGTATAGATGTACAAAAGCGCTATGGCTACACCTTC.